This entry lists 19 T cell receptor beta chains sequenced from one sample in a study of T cell responses to AZD1222 COVID-19 vaccine. Only in-frame clones appear in the TCRdb table, and some are missing; sequencing was by immunoSEQ multiplex PCR. The table has 120,000 to 150,000 clones, approximately 91% seen once; the top ten hold around 1.8%. The sequenced sample was peripheral blood, obtained 28 days after the second AZD1222 dose. These receptor sequences come from an adult who received the AZD1222 COVID-19 vaccine.

The chain recombines TRBV9 with TRBJ1-1; 9 positions match TRBD1. The V and J ends lost 0 bases and 7 bases, in that order; junction bases with no gene match: 7. The CDR3 extends over 15 amino acids. Germline V gene sequence: CDR1 SGDLS, CDR2 YYNGEE. The DNA for the CDR3 is TGTGCCAGCAGCGTAGGTACAGGGGGCGTCGATGAAGCTTTCTTT. This gives the protein CASSVGTGGVDEAFF. The full variable domain, completed using reference TRBV9 and TRBJ1-1, is DSGVTQTPKHLITATGQRVTLRCSPRSGDLSVYWYQQSLDQGLQFLIQYYNGEERAKGNILERFSAQQFPDLHSELNLSSLELGDSALYFCASSVGTGGVDEAFFGQGTRLTVV.

The chain combines TRBV29-1 with TRBJ1-2, with 9 bases fitting TRBD1. Trimming removed 3 bases from V and 4 bases from J; junction bases left unmatched: 9. Germline loops: CDR1 SQVTM, CDR2 ANQGSEA. The CDR3 totals 15 residues. The CDR3 loop is CSVDPRDRDVYGYTF. DNA of the CDR3: TGCAGCGTTGACCCTCGGGACAGGGACGTCTATGGCTACACCTTC.

The chain carries TRBV3-1 (or the pseudogene TRBV3-2) and TRBJ2-1, with D maybe TRBD2 (6 bases). CDR1 is LGHDT, CDR2 YNNKEL, per germline (reference sequence). The ends were cut back, 4 bases at V and 2 bases at J, with 12 bases in the middle. This CDR3 contains 15 residues. The CDR3 loop reads CASSPRRDPYNEQFF. In nucleotides, the CDR3 is TGTGCCAGCAGCCCTCGGAGGGACCCCTACAATGAGCAGTTCTTC.

This clone appeared a single time. The chain couples TRBV19 to TRBJ2-6; TRBD2 might be the D (7 bases). The CDR3 consists of 17 residues. Germline V gene data show CDR1 as LNHDA and CDR2 as SQIVND (reference sequence). V was clipped by 5 bases and J by 1 base, with 15 bases between them. DNA of the CDR3: TGTGCCAGTAGTTCCACCAGGGGAGGGTCTGGGGCCAACGTCCTGACTTTC. Amino acid sequence: CASSSTRGGSGANVLTF.

The V call is TRBV7-3, the J call TRBJ2-7; D is unclear. Germline loops: CDR1 SGHTA, CDR2 FQGTGA. The V end was cut by 4 bases, the J end by 8 bases, with 9 bases between. This CDR3 is built from 11 residues. CDR3 in amino acids: CASSSRRKQYF. The CDR3 nucleotides read TGTGCCAGCAGCTCGCGACGTAAGCAGTACTTC.

The CDR3 is CAWSVHISGNTIYF. The CDR3 nucleotides read TGTGCCTGGAGTGTTCACATCTCTGGAAACACCATATATTTT. The chain uses TRBV30 and TRBJ1-3; D is uncertain. Germline assignment: CDR1 GTSNPN and CDR2 SVGIG (reference sequence). Trimming cost V 0 bases and J 0 bases, with 6 bases left between them. This CDR3 spans 14 amino acids.

Here the CDR3 DNA reads TGTGCCAGCAGTCGCGGAAGGAATCAGCCCCAGCATTTT. This gives the protein CASSRGRNQPQHF. The chain carries TRBV12-3 or TRBV12-4 and TRBJ1-5; no clear D. This CDR3 has 13 amino acids. With 5 bases removed from V and 4 bases from J, the gap between germline ends came to 9 bases.

The V call is TRBV5-1, the J call TRBJ2-3, with 10 positions matching TRBD2. The V gene's germline CDR1 is SGHRS and CDR2 YFSETQ. Trimming removed 3 bases from V and 2 bases from J; junction bases left unmatched: 6. This CDR3 has 16 residues. CDR3 loop: CASSSGTSALTDTQYF. The CDR3 coding sequence is TGCGCCAGCAGCTCCGGGACTAGCGCTCTCACAGATACGCAGTATTTT.

The genes are TRBV9 and TRBJ1-3; 9 bases map to TRBD1. This CDR3 is built from 17 residues. CDR1 SGDLS and CDR2 YYNGEE come from the germline V gene. V shed 2 bases and J 3 bases; nucleotides not matched to a gene: 9. CDR3 residues: CASSVRPGQGNGNTIYF. CDR3 sequence (DNA): TGTGCCAGCAGCGTCCGCCCTGGACAGGGGAATGGAAACACCATATATTTT.

V and J are TRBV5-1 and TRBJ1-2; D is undetermined. The CDR3 is 15 residues long. CDR1 is SGHRS, CDR2 YFSETQ, per germline. The germline V and J ends were trimmed by 0 bases and 4 bases, with 13 bases remaining between them. CDR3 DNA: TGCGCCAGCAGCTTGGCCTCGGGTGGGAGCTATGGCTACACCTTC. This codes for CASSLASGGSYGYTF.

The chain recombines TRBV10-2 with TRBJ2-2; no reliable D call. The CDR3 contains 12 residues. Germline V gene sequence: CDR1 WSHSY, CDR2 SAAADI. The V end was cut by 8 bases, the J end by 6 bases, with 10 bases between. The CDR3 nucleotides read TGCGCCAGCCTAAGAAGCGCCGGGGAGCTGTTTTTT. Amino acid sequence: CASLRSAGELFF.

The gene calls are TRBV12-3 or TRBV12-4 and TRBJ2-7, with no clear D. This CDR3 has 11 amino acids. The V end was cut by 6 bases, the J end by 6 bases, with 9 bases between. The CDR3 nucleotides are TGTGCCAGCAGGTCGACGGCCGAGCAGTACTTC. Translated, it gives CASRSTAEQYF.

The V gene is TRBV20-1, the J gene TRBJ2-1; no reliable D call. Germline lookup yields CDR1 DFQATT and CDR2 SNEGSKA (reference sequence). This CDR3 is 11 amino acids long. V lost 1 base to trimming and J lost 7 bases, with 5 bases between them. The CDR3 region is CSARGQNEQFF. The CDR3 nucleotides are TGCAGTGCTAGAGGTCAAAATGAGCAGTTCTTC.

CDR3 DNA: TGTGCCAGCATTATCACGACAGGGGATAGTCAGCCCCAGCATTTT. Protein: CASIITTGDSQPQHF. The rearrangement joins TRBV6-5 to TRBJ1-5, with 8 bases matching TRBD1. CDR3 length: 15 amino acids. The V segment lost 7 bases and the J segment 6 bases; nucleotides outside the gene matches: 11. Germline V lookup: CDR1 MNHEY, CDR2 SVGAGI.

This chain links TRBV6-4 with TRBJ1-2; D ambiguous. Germline V gene lookup returns CDR1 MRHNA and CDR2 SNTAGT. The ends were cut back, 1 base at V and 6 bases at J, with 15 bases in the middle. The CDR3 spans 15 residues. CDR3 sequence: CASSDFPGRAHGYTF. The CDR3 DNA reads as TGTGCCAGCAGTGACTTCCCCGGGAGGGCTCATGGCTACACCTTC.

The rearrangement uses TRBV19 and TRBJ1-1, with a possible D match to TRBD1 (6 bases). This CDR3 contains 13 residues. Germline V lookup: CDR1 LNHDA, CDR2 SQIVND (reference sequence). The V and J ends lost 6 bases and 2 bases respectively, with 10 bases between them. The CDR3 nucleotides are TGTGCCAGTAGAGACAGGCCCAACACTGAAGCTTTCTTT. This sequence encodes CASRDRPNTEAFF. Full variable domain (outside the CDR3, taken from reference TRBV19 and TRBJ1-1): DGGITQSPKYLFRKEGQNVTLSCEQNLNHDAMYWYRQDPGQGLRLIYYSQIVNDFQKGDIAEGYSVSREKKESFPLTVTSAQKNPTAFYLCASRDRPNTEAFFGQGTRLTVV.

The V call is TRBV15, the J call TRBJ2-1; possible D gene TRBD2, 5 bases. Trimming cost V 0 bases and J 5 bases, with 17 bases left between them. This CDR3 has 17 residues. In germline, CDR1 is LNHNV, CDR2 YYDKDF (reference sequence). CDR3 residues: CATSRDSLRAGNNEQFF. DNA for the CDR3: TGTGCCACCAGCAGAGACTCTTTAAGGGCCGGGAACAATGAGCAGTTCTTC.

The rearrangement uses TRBV9 and TRBJ1-1; D remains ambiguous. Trimming took 4 bases from V and 1 from J, leaving 14 bases between them. Germline loops: CDR1 SGDLS, CDR2 YYNGEE. The CDR3 has 15 amino acids. The chain's CDR3 is CASSTPDGPNTEAFF. The CDR3 DNA sequence: TGTGCCAGCAGCACCCCGGACGGTCCGAACACTGAAGCTTTCTTT. Full variable domain (outside the CDR3, taken from reference TRBV9 and TRBJ1-1): DSGVTQTPKHLITATGQRVTLRCSPRSGDLSVYWYQQSLDQGLQFLIQYYNGEERAKGNILERFSAQQFPDLHSELNLSSLELGDSALYFCASSTPDGPNTEAFFGQGTRLTVV.

V is TRBV4-1 and J is TRBJ1-2; the D gene is possibly TRBD1 (6 bases). Trimming removed 6 bases from V and 3 bases from J, with 20 bases in between. The CDR3 is 16 residues long. Germline assignment: CDR1 MGHRA and CDR2 YSYEKL. CDR3 region: CASRQTGTVKDYGYTF. As DNA, the CDR3 is TGCGCCAGCAGGCAGACAGGAACCGTTAAGGACTATGGCTACACCTTC.